These T cell receptor beta chains were read from a single sample in a study of T cell responses to AZD1222 COVID-19 vaccine. Some clones are missing from TCRdb's copy, which holds only in-frame ones; the method was immunoSEQ multiplex PCR. This table holds around 150,000 clones, roughly 90% found once. This specimen was peripheral blood, taken on day 0 of AZD1222 vaccination. All receptors come from an adult in good health. Each CDR3 is given with its conserved first and last residue. Each record gives: CDR3 DNA, CDR3 protein, J gene, D gene, V gene, clone size. The D gene is left open where the match is weak. The listing skips clone size in some rows; elsewhere it reads once, few, many or a size class.

DNA: TGTGCCAGCAGCTTAGAGGCAGGTTCCTCATATTTT; CDR3: CASSLEAGSSYF; J: TRBJ1-3; D: .; V: TRBV7-2; size: .
DNA: TGCGCCAGCAGCCACGAGACAGGGGGCTACAATGAGCAGTTCTTC; CDR3: CASSHETGGYNEQFF; J: TRBJ2-1; D: TRBD1; V: TRBV4-3; size: .
DNA: TGTGCCTGGAGGGATGTGCGAGGCACTAATGAAAAACTGTTTTTT; CDR3: CAWRDVRGTNEKLFF; J: TRBJ1-4; D: .; V: TRBV30; size: .
DNA: TGTGCCAGCAGCGTAGCTTTGGAATACGGGGCGCGCGGCTACACCTTC; CDR3: CASSVALEYGARGYTF; J: TRBJ1-2; D: .; V: TRBV9; size: .
DNA: TGTGCCAGCTCCCGGGGGGGAAGGGTTGAAAAACTGTTTTTT; CDR3: CASSRGGRVEKLFF; J: TRBJ1-4; D: .; V: TRBV28; size: .
DNA: TGTGCCAGCAGCTTGGACATTTACGAGCAGTACTTC; CDR3: CASSLDIYEQYF; J: TRBJ2-7; D: .; V: TRBV5-4; size: .
DNA: TGCGCCAGCACTGACAACAGGACTAGAGCCCTTTGGGAGCAGTACTTC; CDR3: CASTDNRTRALWEQYF; J: TRBJ2-7; D: TRBD2; V: TRBV10-1; size: .
DNA: TGTGCTAGCAGCTTGGGGACAGGGAGGTACAATGAGCAGTTCTTC; CDR3: CASSLGTGRYNEQFF; J: TRBJ2-1; D: TRBD1; V: TRBV7-7; size: .
DNA: TGTGCCAGCAGCCTAACAGGGGCCTCTGGCTACACCTTC; CDR3: CASSLTGASGYTF; J: TRBJ1-2; D: TRBD1; V: TRBV7-9; size: once
DNA: TGTGCCAGCAGCGTGTCCGGGACAGGGACCCAAGACTATGGCTACACCTTC; CDR3: CASSVSGTGTQDYGYTF; J: TRBJ1-2; D: TRBD1; V: TRBV9; size: .
DNA: TGTGCCAGCAGCTTAGGAACAGGGGGCGGAGGCTACACCTTC; CDR3: CASSLGTGGGGYTF; J: TRBJ1-2; D: TRBD1; V: TRBV7-6; size: .
DNA: TGTGCCTGGAGAGGGCAGGGTGGCTCCTATAATTCACCCCTCCACTTT; CDR3: CAWRGQGGSYNSPLHF; J: TRBJ1-6; D: .; V: TRBV30; size: .
DNA: TGCGCCAGCAGCCCCCTGACAGTTACTGAAGCTTTCTTT; CDR3: CASSPLTVTEAFF; J: TRBJ1-1; D: .; V: TRBV5-1; size: .
DNA: TGTGCCAGCAGCGCCCGACTAGCGGGGGGGTACGAGCAGTACTTC; CDR3: CASSARLAGGYEQYF; J: TRBJ2-7; D: TRBD2; V: TRBV7-2; size: .
DNA: TGTGCCAGCAGCGAACTAGCGGGGGCCTCCTACAATGAGCAGTTCTTC; CDR3: CASSELAGASYNEQFF; J: TRBJ2-1; D: TRBD2; V: TRBV7-2; size: few
DNA: TGTGCCATCAGTGAGTCGACAGGGGGCGGCTATGGCTACACCTTC; CDR3: CAISESTGGGYGYTF; J: TRBJ1-2; D: TRBD1; V: TRBV10-3; size: once
DNA: TGTGCCAGCTCACCGGGACAGGGTCCCTACGAGCAGTACTTC; CDR3: CASSPGQGPYEQYF; J: TRBJ2-7; D: TRBD1; V: TRBV18; size: .
DNA: TGCAGTGCCCTGACAGACAATGAGCAGTTCTTC; CDR3: CSALTDNEQFF; J: TRBJ2-1; D: .; V: TRBV20-1; size: medium-sized
DNA: TGCAGCGTTGGTACTAGCGAGGCATCGGAGCAGTACTTC; CDR3: CSVGTSEASEQYF; J: TRBJ2-7; D: TRBD2; V: TRBV29-1; size: few
DNA: TGCGCCAGCAGCTCGATCCCGACGGTTGACACTGAAGCTTTCTTT; CDR3: CASSSIPTVDTEAFF; J: TRBJ1-1; D: .; V: TRBV5-1; size: once
DNA: TGCGCCAGCAGCCGTGGGGGGCTGAGGAACACTGAAGCTTTCTTT; CDR3: CASSRGGLRNTEAFF; J: TRBJ1-1; D: .; V: TRBV4-1; size: .
DNA: TGTGCCAGCAGCTCCCTGCTTGTGCCTTATGGCTACACCTTC; CDR3: CASSSLLVPYGYTF; J: TRBJ1-2; D: .; V: TRBV5-6; size: .
DNA: TGTGCCAGCAGCCCCGACCCAAGGGGAGCTGGAAACACCATATATTTT; CDR3: CASSPDPRGAGNTIYF; J: TRBJ1-3; D: .; V: TRBV9; size: once
DNA: TGTGCCAGCAGCTCGTGGGCGGGAGCCTACGAGCAGTACTTC; CDR3: CASSSWAGAYEQYF; J: TRBJ2-7; D: TRBD2; V: TRBV7-2; size: .
DNA: TGCGCCAGCAGCCAAGTTTTCTCCGTCTCGAACAACAATGAGCAGTTCTTC; CDR3: CASSQVFSVSNNNEQFF; J: TRBJ2-1; D: .; V: TRBV4-3; size: .
DNA: TGTGCCAGCAGTTACTCGAACAGGGGTCCTGGCTACACCTTC; CDR3: CASSYSNRGPGYTF; J: TRBJ1-2; D: TRBD1; V: TRBV6-5; size: .
DNA: TGCGCCAGCAGCTTGGAGGGGACAGGGACTGAAAAACTGTTTTTT; CDR3: CASSLEGTGTEKLFF; J: TRBJ1-4; D: TRBD1; V: TRBV5-1; size: .
DNA: TGTGCCAGCAGCCGCGGGACAGGGGCCGACAGCAATCAGCCCCAGCATTTT; CDR3: CASSRGTGADSNQPQHF; J: TRBJ1-5; D: TRBD1; V: TRBV9; size: .
DNA: TGTGCCAGCAGTTCACCAGGGGGCAGTGACTATGGCTACACCTTC; CDR3: CASSSPGGSDYGYTF; J: TRBJ1-2; D: TRBD1; V: TRBV6-5; size: .
DNA: TGTGCCAGCAGCCAAGATCGAACGTCCACCGGGGAGCTGTTTTTT; CDR3: CASSQDRTSTGELFF; J: TRBJ2-2; D: .; V: TRBV4-2; size: .
DNA: TGTGCCAGCCCACCGAGGGGCGAGAACACTGAAGCTTTCTTT; CDR3: CASPPRGENTEAFF; J: TRBJ1-1; D: .; V: TRBV18; size: .
DNA: TGTGCCAGCATAACCACAGGGGGAGGTGAAGCTTTCTTT; CDR3: CASITTGGGEAFF; J: TRBJ1-1; D: TRBD1; V: TRBV6-6; size: .
DNA: TGTGCCAGCAGCCCCACGGGACAGAACTATGGCTACACCTTC; CDR3: CASSPTGQNYGYTF; J: TRBJ1-2; D: TRBD1; V: TRBV7-3; size: .
DNA: TGTGCCAGCAGCAAGGTGACGGAGAATCAGCCCCAGCATTTT; CDR3: CASSKVTENQPQHF; J: TRBJ1-5; D: .; V: TRBV5-6; size: .
DNA: TGTGCCAGCAGCAATGATCCGGCGAGGTCCCTCACAGATACGCAGTATTTT; CDR3: CASSNDPARSLTDTQYF; J: TRBJ2-3; D: .; V: TRBV21-1; size: .
DNA: TGTGCCTGGAGTGTAACGGTTCATGAGCAGTTCTTC; CDR3: CAWSVTVHEQFF; J: TRBJ2-1; D: .; V: TRBV30; size: once
DNA: TGTGCCAGTAGTCGACTGGGCACAGATACGCAGTATTTT; CDR3: CASSRLGTDTQYF; J: TRBJ2-3; D: .; V: TRBV19; size: .
DNA: TGTGCCAGCAGCTCGGGACTAGCGGCAGTTTGGATCCGAGATACGCAGTATTTT; CDR3: CASSSGLAAVWIRDTQYF; J: TRBJ2-3; D: TRBD2; V: TRBV7-8; size: once
DNA: TGTGCCAGCTCACCACCGGAGGGAGAAGATACGCAGTATTTT; CDR3: CASSPPEGEDTQYF; J: TRBJ2-3; D: .; V: TRBV18; size: .
DNA: TGCAGCGTTGAAGCCGGACAGGGAAAACTGTTTTTT; CDR3: CSVEAGQGKLFF; J: TRBJ1-4; D: TRBD1; V: TRBV29-1; size: .
DNA: TGCAGTGCTAGTCTGGGCAATCAGCCCCAGCATTTT; CDR3: CSASLGNQPQHF; J: TRBJ1-5; D: .; V: TRBV20-1; size: .
DNA: TGTGCCAGCAGCCAAGGGGTCAGGATCTCTGGGGCCAACGTCCTGACTTTC; CDR3: CASSQGVRISGANVLTF; J: TRBJ2-6; D: .; V: TRBV14; size: .
DNA: TGTGCCAGCAGTTTAGGGGGTTACTATGGCTACACCTTC; CDR3: CASSLGGYYGYTF; J: TRBJ1-2; D: .; V: TRBV12-3/TRBV12-4; size: few
DNA: TGTGCCAGCAGCGTATCTATGACAGCGAACACCGGGGAGCTGTTTTTT; CDR3: CASSVSMTANTGELFF; J: TRBJ2-2; D: .; V: TRBV9; size: .
DNA: TGCGCCAGCTCGAGGGGAGGGGGCGAAGGTCAGCCCCAGCATTTT; CDR3: CASSRGGGEGQPQHF; J: TRBJ1-5; D: TRBD1; V: TRBV5-1; size: once
DNA: TGCGCCAGCAGCCCCGGGACGTCCCTTAGCAATCAGCCCCAGCATTTT; CDR3: CASSPGTSLSNQPQHF; J: TRBJ1-5; D: .; V: TRBV5-1; size: once
DNA: TGCGCCAGCAGCTTGGGACTAGCGGGGGCCAATGAGCAGTTCTTC; CDR3: CASSLGLAGANEQFF; J: TRBJ2-1; D: TRBD2; V: TRBV5-1; size: .
DNA: TGTGCCACCAGCGCCCCGGGACAGTCCTACGAGCAGTACTTC; CDR3: CATSAPGQSYEQYF; J: TRBJ2-7; D: TRBD1; V: TRBV15; size: .